A selection of T cell receptor beta chains follows, all from one sample in a study of T cells in Graves' hyperthyroidism and ophthalmopathy. MiXCR was run by TCRdb on the multiplex PCR reads, yielding one entry per CDR3 protein. The top ten clones hold approximately 30% of a sample with about 640,000 distinct CDR3 sequences, about 20% of them seen once. Material for sequencing was blood. These receptors came from a young man with Graves' ophthalmopathy. Each CDR3 is given with its conserved first and last residue. A D gene is named only where the DNA matches it firmly. Only part of the rows carry a size: once, few, many, or a class if the clone is expanded.

abundance: many
j_gene: TRBJ2-7
d_gene: .
v_gene: TRBV6-2/TRBV6-3
CDR3nt: TGTGCCAGCAGTCCCTCCAAGAGCGGTTCCTACGAGCAGTACTTC
CDR3aa: CASSPSKSGSYEQYF

abundance: few
j_gene: TRBJ2-5
d_gene: .
v_gene: TRBV29-1
CDR3nt: TGCAGCGTTGCAGAGACCCAGTACTTC
CDR3aa: CSVAETQYF

abundance: few
j_gene: TRBJ2-5
d_gene: .
v_gene: TRBV7-2
CDR3nt: TGTGCCAGCAGCCTCCTCTCGGGCGGGAAGAGGGAGACCCAGTACTTC
CDR3aa: CASSLLSGGKRETQYF

abundance: few
j_gene: TRBJ2-7
d_gene: .
v_gene: TRBV14
CDR3nt: TGTGCCAGCAACCAAACCCGACAGCCCTCCTACGAGCAGTACTTC
CDR3aa: CASNQTRQPSYEQYF

abundance: .
j_gene: TRBJ1-2
d_gene: .
v_gene: TRBV24-1
CDR3nt: TGTGCCACCAGCGGAATCGGCGGTGGCTACACCTTC
CDR3aa: CATSGIGGGYTF

abundance: many
j_gene: TRBJ2-4
d_gene: TRBD2
v_gene: TRBV3-1
CDR3nt: TGTGCCAGCAGCCAAGCTAGCGGGAAGGTCGGGGGAAACATTCAGTACTTC
CDR3aa: CASSQASGKVGGNIQYF

abundance: many
j_gene: TRBJ2-7
d_gene: TRBD2
v_gene: TRBV28
CDR3nt: TGTGCCAGCAGTCCTCGGGGACTAGCAGGCAGCGAGCAGTACTTC
CDR3aa: CASSPRGLAGSEQYF

abundance: .
j_gene: TRBJ2-5
d_gene: TRBD1
v_gene: TRBV11-2
CDR3nt: TGTGCCAGCAGCTTAGAGACAGGGTATCTCGTGACCCAGTACTTC
CDR3aa: CASSLETGYLVTQYF

abundance: .
j_gene: TRBJ2-1
d_gene: .
v_gene: TRBV6-1
CDR3nt: TGTGCCAGCAACCACGGGGGTTCCTACAATGAGCAGTTCTTC
CDR3aa: CASNHGGSYNEQFF

abundance: few
j_gene: TRBJ2-5
d_gene: TRBD2
v_gene: TRBV30
CDR3nt: TGTGCCTGGAAAGCAGCGGGAGAGTGGGAGACCCAGTACTTC
CDR3aa: CAWKAAGEWETQYF

abundance: many
j_gene: TRBJ2-7
d_gene: TRBD1
v_gene: TRBV6-2/TRBV6-3
CDR3nt: TGTGCCAGCAGCGTGGGACAGGGCATATTGTACGAGCAGTACTTC
CDR3aa: CASSVGQGILYEQYF

abundance: many
j_gene: TRBJ1-6
d_gene: .
v_gene: TRBV28
CDR3nt: TGTGCCAGCAGTCGGGTCGGTAATTCACCCCTCCACTTT
CDR3aa: CASSRVGNSPLHF

abundance: few
j_gene: TRBJ2-7
d_gene: .
v_gene: TRBV20-1
CDR3nt: TGCAGTGCTAGAGATGAGGGTTCCATCTTTATCTCCTACGAGCAGTACTTC
CDR3aa: CSARDEGSIFISYEQYF

abundance: .
j_gene: TRBJ1-5
d_gene: .
v_gene: TRBV18
CDR3nt: TGTGCCAGCTCACCAGGGACGCCAGGGCTCAATCAGCCCCAGCATTTT
CDR3aa: CASSPGTPGLNQPQHF

abundance: .
j_gene: TRBJ2-1
d_gene: TRBD2
v_gene: TRBV4-3
CDR3nt: TGCGCCAGCAGCCAAGGCGGGAGGGGGTCCTACAATGAGCAGTTCTTC
CDR3aa: CASSQGGRGSYNEQFF

abundance: few
j_gene: TRBJ2-7
d_gene: TRBD2
v_gene: TRBV12-3/TRBV12-4
CDR3nt: TGTGCCAGCAGTTTAGCGCTTAGGGCTAGCGGGAGTCTTTACGAGCAGTACTTC
CDR3aa: CASSLALRASGSLYEQYF

abundance: many
j_gene: TRBJ1-5
d_gene: .
v_gene: TRBV28
CDR3nt: TGTGCCAGCAGTTTACAGGGTGAGCCCCAGCATTTT
CDR3aa: CASSLQGEPQHF

abundance: many
j_gene: TRBJ1-1
d_gene: TRBD1
v_gene: TRBV18
CDR3nt: TGTGCCAGCTCACCGGGACAGGAGAACACTGAAGCTTTCTTT
CDR3aa: CASSPGQENTEAFF

abundance: few
j_gene: TRBJ2-1
d_gene: .
v_gene: TRBV6-5
CDR3nt: TGTGCCAGCAGTTACACTCCAAACAATGAGCAGTTCTTC
CDR3aa: CASSYTPNNEQFF

abundance: .
j_gene: TRBJ2-7
d_gene: TRBD1
v_gene: TRBV24-1
CDR3nt: TGTGCCACCAGTGAAGGACAGGGTGTCGAGCAGTACTTC
CDR3aa: CATSEGQGVEQYF

abundance: few
j_gene: TRBJ1-3
d_gene: .
v_gene: TRBV6-1
CDR3nt: TGTGCCAGCAGTGATTTGTTTCCGAGCTCTGGAAACACCATATATTTT
CDR3aa: CASSDLFPSSGNTIYF

abundance: few
j_gene: TRBJ1-1
d_gene: .
v_gene: TRBV5-5
CDR3nt: TGTGCCAGCAGCTTGGTATGGGATGGGGGCAGGGCCCTGAACACTGAAGCTTTCTTT
CDR3aa: CASSLVWDGGRALNTEAFF

abundance: few
j_gene: TRBJ1-5
d_gene: TRBD1
v_gene: TRBV30
CDR3nt: TGTGCCTGGAGTGTAACAGGGGGCAAGACCCAGCATTTT
CDR3aa: CAWSVTGGKTQHF

abundance: few
j_gene: TRBJ1-1
d_gene: .
v_gene: TRBV6-2/TRBV6-3
CDR3nt: TGTGCCAGCAGCCCACCAGCGGGGGGGACCAAGGCCATGAACACTGAAGCTTTCTTT
CDR3aa: CASSPPAGGTKAMNTEAFF

abundance: few
j_gene: TRBJ1-5
d_gene: .
v_gene: TRBV6-2/TRBV6-3
CDR3nt: TGTGCCAGCAGAACCTACAGGGTTGGCAATCAGCCCCAGCATTTT
CDR3aa: CASRTYRVGNQPQHF

abundance: many
j_gene: TRBJ1-5
d_gene: TRBD1
v_gene: TRBV20-1
CDR3nt: TGCAGTGCACCGGGGACAGCTGGCAATCAGCCCCAGCATTTT
CDR3aa: CSAPGTAGNQPQHF

abundance: .
j_gene: TRBJ2-1
d_gene: TRBD1
v_gene: TRBV13
CDR3nt: TGTGCCAGCAGCTCCCCGGGGACAGTTTACAATGAGCAGTTCTTC
CDR3aa: CASSSPGTVYNEQFF

abundance: many
j_gene: TRBJ2-1
d_gene: TRBD2
v_gene: TRBV7-2
CDR3nt: TGTGCCAGCAGCTTAGAGTCTAGCGGGAGGATTGAGCAGTTCTTC
CDR3aa: CASSLESSGRIEQFF

abundance: .
j_gene: TRBJ1-6
d_gene: .
v_gene: TRBV20-1
CDR3nt: TGCAGTACCAAGAGAGCAAGGGGAGTATCCAATTCACCCCTCCACTTT
CDR3aa: CSTKRARGVSNSPLHF

abundance: .
j_gene: TRBJ1-6
d_gene: .
v_gene: TRBV9
CDR3nt: TGTGCCAGTTCTGGGGCGGAGACCCTCCACTTT
CDR3aa: CASSGAETLHF

abundance: .
j_gene: TRBJ1-6
d_gene: .
v_gene: TRBV20-1
CDR3nt: TGCAGTGCCGGCCCCCCCCGGATAAATTCACCCCTCCACTTT
CDR3aa: CSAGPPRINSPLHF

abundance: .
j_gene: TRBJ2-1
d_gene: .
v_gene: TRBV4-1
CDR3nt: TGCGCCAGCAGCCGGGACTCCCCCACCTACAATGAGCAGTTCTTC
CDR3aa: CASSRDSPTYNEQFF

abundance: many
j_gene: TRBJ2-7
d_gene: .
v_gene: TRBV6-1
CDR3nt: TGTGCCGCCGCAAGCTCCTACGAGCAGTACTTC
CDR3aa: CAAASSYEQYF

abundance: .
j_gene: TRBJ2-6
d_gene: .
v_gene: TRBV7-9
CDR3nt: TGTGCCAGCAGTTCCTTCGACCTAGGCTCTGGGGCCAACGTCCTGACTTTC
CDR3aa: CASSSFDLGSGANVLTF

abundance: .
j_gene: TRBJ2-7
d_gene: TRBD1
v_gene: TRBV28
CDR3nt: TGTGCCAGCAGTTCCGAGACAGGGGAGTATAGCGGATACGAGCAGTACTTC
CDR3aa: CASSSETGEYSGYEQYF

abundance: .
j_gene: TRBJ2-2
d_gene: .
v_gene: TRBV30
CDR3nt: TGTGCCTGGAATGATCCGAACACCGGGGAGCTGTTTTTT
CDR3aa: CAWNDPNTGELFF

abundance: .
j_gene: TRBJ2-7
d_gene: TRBD2
v_gene: TRBV27
CDR3nt: TGTGCCAGCAGGTTAGCGGGAGGGCCGAGGAACGAGCAGTACTTC
CDR3aa: CASRLAGGPRNEQYF

abundance: .
j_gene: TRBJ2-7
d_gene: .
v_gene: TRBV15
CDR3nt: TGTGCCACCAGCCCTCATAGGGGGGTTTCCTACGAGCAGTACTTC
CDR3aa: CATSPHRGVSYEQYF

abundance: many
j_gene: TRBJ1-2
d_gene: .
v_gene: TRBV12-3/TRBV12-4
CDR3nt: TGTGCCAGCAGTTCGGCGGGGGGTCTGAACTATGGCTACACCTTC
CDR3aa: CASSSAGGLNYGYTF